The 24 T cell receptor beta chains listed next were all sequenced from one sample in a study of cytomegalovirus exposure and HLA in healthy donors. In the PCR, 60 Vbeta and 13 Jbeta primers were used. This table comes from immunoSEQ multiplex PCR, and its TCRdb copy is limited to in-frame clones, with some not included. The sample shows about 180,000 clones, more than 65% of them seen only once. The specimen was PBMCs. The receptor source for this set is a woman aged 45 to 65 in good health and CMV-seronegative.

V usage is TRBV11-2 and J usage is TRBJ2-3; the D gene is possibly TRBD2 (6 bases). V was cut by 1 base and J by 3 bases, with 11 bases left in between. CDR3 size: 15 residues. The germline V gene encodes CDR1 SGHAT and CDR2 FQNNGV. This CDR3 is CASSLGFRGTDTQYF. The CDR3 nucleotides read TGTGCCAGCAGCTTAGGGTTTCGGGGGACAGATACGCAGTATTTT.

The chain recombines TRBV11-3 with TRBJ2-3; 8 positions agree with TRBD1. CDR1 SGHNT and CDR2 YENEEA come from the germline V gene. CDR3 size: 14 residues. Germline trimming cut 5 bases from V and 3 bases from J; bases unmatched to any gene: 4. The CDR3 loop reads CASSGDRWTDTQYF. The CDR3 DNA follows: TGTGCCAGCAGCGGGGACAGGTGGACAGATACGCAGTATTTT.

The V call is TRBV4-1, the J call TRBJ1-4; tentative D call: TRBD1 (5 bases). This CDR3 region has 15 residues. CDR1 MGHRA and CDR2 YSYEKL come from the germline V gene. V lost 5 bases and J 4 bases, leaving 14 bases between the germline ends. DNA for the CDR3: TGCGCCAGCAGCTCTCGGGGGGGAGATAATGAAAAACTGTTTTTT. Its translation is CASSSRGGDNEKLFF.

The chain is built from TRBV6-5 and TRBJ1-2, with D unresolved. The germline CDR1 and CDR2 sequences are MNHEY and SVGAGI. The CDR3 totals 15 residues. V lost 3 bases, J lost 4 bases, and 15 bases lay in between. The CDR3 DNA is TGTGCCAGCAGTTATACTCGGATCTCGGGCTATGGCTACACCTTC. As protein: CASSYTRISGYGYTF.

CDR3 region: CAWTGERTDTQYF. CDR3 bases: TGTGCCTGGACGGGGGAGCGAACAGATACGCAGTATTTT. The J gene is TRBJ2-3, the V gene TRBV30; possible D gene TRBD2, 6 bases. In germline, CDR1 is GTSNPN, CDR2 SVGIG (reference sequence). The CDR3 has 13 amino acids. Deletions cut 4 bases from V and 3 bases from J, with 11 bases between.

There are a few counts of this clone. J is TRBJ2-7 and V is TRBV5-8; weak D call: TRBD2 (6 bases). From germline, CDR1 is SGHTS and CDR2 YDEGEE. The CDR3 loop spans 14 amino acids. Trimming pared 5 bases from V and 4 bases from J, leaving 16 bases between. The CDR3 DNA is TGTGCCAGCAGATACATCCGCGCGGGATACGAGCAGTACTTC. Its translation is CASRYIRAGYEQYF.

The chain uses TRBV11-2 and TRBJ2-2; 7 nucleotides align to TRBD2. This CDR3 has 16 amino acids. CDR1 is SGHAT and CDR2 is FQNNGV in the germline V gene. V lost 6 bases, J lost 0 bases, and 7 bases stayed unmatched. As DNA, the CDR3 is TGTGCCAGCAGACCCATAGCGGGCACGAACACCGGGGAGCTGTTTTTT. Its translation: CASRPIAGTNTGELFF.

The chain has TRBV9 and TRBJ2-7; 9 nucleotides line up with TRBD1. CDR3 length equals 14 residues. V lost 3 bases and J lost 7; bases outside the gene matches: 8. Per germline, CDR1 SGDLS and CDR2 YYNGEE. The CDR3 protein is CASSEGQGPLEQYF. Written as DNA, the CDR3 is TGTGCCAGCAGCGAGGGACAGGGACCCTTGGAGCAGTACTTC.

The chain links TRBV5-8 to TRBJ1-2, with a tentative D call TRBD1 (5 bases). The CDR3 loop spans 15 amino acids. Trimming cost V 5 bases and J 8 bases, with 22 bases left between them. The germline V gene has CDR1 SGHTS and CDR2 YDEGEE. CDR3 region: CASRRAGGTGRGYTF. The CDR3 DNA sequence: TGTGCCAGCAGACGAGCCGGCGGGACTGGGCGGGGCTACACCTTC.

V usage is TRBV5-4 and J usage is TRBJ1-2; D remains ambiguous. CDR3 size: 16 residues. Per the germline V gene, CDR1 is SGHNT and CDR2 is YYREEE (reference sequence). The V and J ends lost 3 bases and 1 base respectively, with 16 bases between them. The CDR3 spells CASSSPGSGLNYGYTF. CDR3 sequence (DNA): TGTGCCAGCAGCTCCCCAGGTAGCGGGCTTAACTATGGCTACACCTTC. The entire variable domain, with the rest obtained from reference TRBV5-4 and TRBJ1-2, is as follows: ETGVTQSPTHLIKTRGQQVTLRCSSQSGHNTVSWYQQALGQGPQFIFQYYREEENGRGNFPPRFSGLQFPNYSSELNVNALELDDSALYLCASSSPGSGLNYGYTFGSGTRLTVV.

The J gene is TRBJ2-2, the V gene TRBV5-6; weak D call: TRBD2 (6 bases). Germline V gives CDR1 SGHDT, CDR2 YYEEEE. Trimming removed 4 bases from V and 4 bases from J, with 11 bases in between. The CDR3 totals 14 residues. The CDR3 coding sequence is TGTGCCAGCAGCCTTGACGGGAGCACCGGGGAGCTGTTTTTT. This codes for CASSLDGSTGELFF.

The CDR3 DNA sequence: TGTGCCACCAGCAGAGATACGGGCCTTACAGGGAATTACGGAGGCTACACCTTC. This gives the protein CATSRDTGLTGNYGGYTF. This chain connects TRBV15 to TRBJ1-2, with D possibly TRBD1 on 6 matching bases. CDR1 LNHNV and CDR2 YYDKDF come from the germline V gene (reference sequence). There are 18 residues in the CDR3. The V gene lost 0 bases and the J gene lost 8 bases, with 25 bases spanning the gap. The whole variable domain, remainder taken from reference TRBV15 and TRBJ1-2, is DAMVIQNPRYQVTQFGKPVTLSCSQTLNHNVMYWYQQKSSQAPKLLFHYYDKDFNNEADTPDNFQSRRPNTSFCFLDIRSPGLGDTAMYLCATSRDTGLTGNYGGYTFGSGTRLTVV.

The V call is TRBV27, the J call TRBJ2-1; 9 bases align to TRBD2. Unmatched junction bases numbered 2, after V lost 6 bases and J lost 2 bases. The CDR3 runs to 14 residues. CDR1 MNHEY and CDR2 SMNVEV come from the germline V gene (reference sequence). CDR3 DNA sequence: TGTGCCAGCAGGGCGGGGGGGACCTACAATGAGCAGTTCTTC. Its protein is CASRAGGTYNEQFF.

The chain recombines TRBV4-3 with TRBJ1-2; a weak D match, TRBD1 (6 bases). Trimming removed 4 bases at V and 5 bases at J, with 20 bases between. This CDR3 region has 16 residues. CDR1 and CDR2 from the germline V gene are LGHNA and YSLEER. The CDR3 nucleotides are TGCGCCAGCAGCCCCAGGGGAGGGGATGTATGGTATGGCTACACCTTC. Its protein is CASSPRGGDVWYGYTF.

This clone was found once. The chain couples TRBV2 to TRBJ1-5; possibly TRBD1 for D (6 bases). V was clipped by 3 bases and J by 2 bases, with 11 bases between them. Germline V CDR1 and CDR2: SNHLY, FYNNEI. The CDR3 sequence is 15 residues long. The CDR3 nucleotides read TGTGCCAGCAGTGAGCCCAGGGGAGGCAATCAGCCCCAGCATTTT. It yields the protein CASSEPRGGNQPQHF. The full variable domain, in which reference TRBV2 and TRBJ1-5 provide the parts outside the CDR3, is EPEVTQTPSHQVTQMGQEVILRCVPISNHLYFYWYRQILGQKVEFLVSFYNNEISEKSEIFDDQFSVERPDGSNFTLKIRSTKLEDSAMYFCASSEPRGGNQPQHFGDGTRLSIL.

This CDR3 is CASRADRGTGELFF. CDR3 bases: TGTGCCAGCAGGGCCGACAGGGGAACCGGGGAGCTGTTTTTT. The chain links TRBV2 to TRBJ2-2; 8 nucleotides agree with TRBD1. V was clipped by 6 bases and J by 5 bases; unmatched bases: 5. The CDR3 extends over 14 amino acids. Germline-derived CDR1 and CDR2 are SNHLY and FYNNEI.

The V gene is TRBV6-5, the J gene TRBJ1-5, with TRBD1 identical over 8 bases. The germline CDR1 and CDR2 sequences are MNHEY and SVGAGI. CDR3 length equals 13 residues. With 6 bases clipped from V and 9 bases from J, the junction kept 7 bases outside the gene matches. CDR3 coding DNA: TGTGCCAGCAGCCGGGACAGGACTCGGCCCCAGCATTTT. This codes for CASSRDRTRPQHF.

This chain links TRBV5-1 with TRBJ2-5, with 10 nucleotides matching TRBD2. Germline V lookup: CDR1 SGHRS, CDR2 YFSETQ. The CDR3 contains 16 residues. J lost 4 bases, V lost 2 bases, and 8 bases had no gene match. CDR3 protein: CASSLLAGTPGETQYF. The CDR3 bases are TGCGCCAGCAGCTTACTAGCGGGAACCCCGGGAGAGACCCAGTACTTC.

V and J are TRBV6-1 and TRBJ2-3, with 7 bases matching TRBD2. The CDR3 runs to 14 residues. Germline V lookup: CDR1 MNHNS, CDR2 SASEGT. Unmatched junction bases numbered 4, after V lost 7 bases and J lost 0 bases. CDR3 sequence: CASIGGGSTDTQYF. CDR3 nucleotides: TGTGCCAGCATCGGCGGGGGTAGCACAGATACGCAGTATTTT.

V usage is TRBV6-6 and J usage is TRBJ2-5, with D possibly TRBD1 on 5 matching bases. The end of the DNA fits TRBJ2-7 better, so the J call may be wrong. Germline CDR1 and CDR2: MNHNY and SVGAGI (reference sequence). The CDR3 runs to 13 residues. This CDR3 reads CASSYQGGYEQYF. The CDR3 region has the DNA TGTGCCAGCAGTTACCAGGGCGGCTACGAGCAGTACTTC.

In DNA form, the CDR3 reads TGCGCCAGCAGTGACTCCCGGAGCTCCTACAATGAGCAGTTCTTC. Protein: CASSDSRSSYNEQFF. The gene calls are TRBV10-1 and TRBJ2-1; D not resolved. This CDR3 region has 15 residues. Deletions cut 3 bases from V and 0 bases from J, with 9 bases between. Germline values: CDR1 WNHNN, CDR2 SYGVQD (reference sequence).

Concerning this clone itself: A junction end diverges from the germline sequence, so it may reflect a read error. The rearrangement joins TRBV28 to TRBJ1-2; D may be TRBD1 (6 bases). Germline CDR1 and CDR2: MDHEN and SYDVKM. This CDR3 has 15 amino acids. CDR3 sequence (DNA): TGTGCCAGCAGTTTACGCGGACAGCTGATTCGGGTTGTCGGCTTC. This encodes CASSLRGQLIRVVGF.

CDR3 sequence reads: CASSDQMNTEAFF. DNA for the CDR3: TGTGCCAGCAGTGACCAAATGAACACTGAAGCTTTCTTT. The chain links TRBV2 to TRBJ1-1; D uncertain. CDR1 is SNHLY, CDR2 FYNNEI, per germline. V was clipped by 3 bases and J by 0 bases, with 5 bases between them. The CDR3 spans 13 residues. The whole variable domain, remainder taken from reference TRBV2 and TRBJ1-1, is EPEVTQTPSHQVTQMGQEVILRCVPISNHLYFYWYRQILGQKVEFLVSFYNNEISEKSEIFDDQFSVERPDGSNFTLKIRSTKLEDSAMYFCASSDQMNTEAFFGQGTRLTVV.

The chain couples TRBV18 to TRBJ1-1; 7 positions agree with TRBD1. Germline values: CDR1 KGHSH, CDR2 LQKENI. The CDR3 has 12 residues. V was pared by 4 bases and J by 8 bases, with 4 bases of the junction left unmatched. CDR3 coding DNA: TGTGCCAGCTCACAGGACAGGACAGAAGCTTTCTTT. It codes for CASSQDRTEAFF.